This entry is about one T cell receptor (beta chain). Only in-frame clones appear in the TCRdb table, and some are missing; sequencing was by immunoSEQ multiplex PCR. Seen here are more than 150,000 clones, 78% observed once, and the top ten hold around 13%. This specimen belongs to a study of blood T cell repertoires in COVID-19. This receptor was identified in a woman at least 80 years old with acute or convalescent COVID-19. Sequences were obtained from peripheral blood.

The CDR3 DNA reads as TGTGCCAGCTCACCACCTAGCGGGAGTACCACCGGGGAGCTGTTTTTT. Amino acids: CASSPPSGSTTGELFF. The chain is built from TRBV18 and TRBJ2-2, with 9 bases matching TRBD2. The V segment lost 0 bases and the J segment 4 bases; nucleotides outside the gene matches: 3. CDR1 and CDR2 (germline): KGHSH, LQKENI. This CDR3 is 16 amino acids long.